The 21 T cell receptor beta chains reported below all come from one sample, sequenced in a study of T cells expressing NK-cell markers. After re-calling the 5' RACE reads, TCRdb lists one entry per CDR3 protein, DNA absent. The table lists about 430,000 distinct CDR3 sequences. The sequencing sample was made of blood T cells: a sorted CD56 or NKG2C T cell subset, CD4+ or CD8+ T cells, or bulk PBMC T cells (not recorded which). The receptors derive from a woman in her 50s in good health.

The V gene is TRBV27, the J gene TRBJ1-5. Germline V gives CDR1 MNHEY, CDR2 SMNVEV (reference sequence). This CDR3 region has 15 residues. The CDR3 reads CASSFAGYSNQPQHF.

The V call is TRBV5-1, the J call TRBJ2-1; TCRdb's D call, TRBD1, is unchecked because there is no DNA. This CDR3 has 14 amino acids. Germline lookup yields CDR1 SGHRS and CDR2 YFSETQ. The CDR3 reads CASSLEGGEGEQFF.

V gene TRBV12-3 or TRBV12-4 combines with J gene TRBJ1-4; lacking DNA, the TRBD1 call made by TCRdb goes unchecked. This CDR3 is 16 amino acids long. CDR3 in amino acids: CASSLAGQAINEKLFF.

This sequence joins TRBV28 and TRBJ2-1; checking the TCRdb D call of TRBD1 is not possible without DNA. CDR1 and CDR2 (germline): MDHEN, SYDVKM. CDR3 size: 15 residues. The CDR3 protein is CASSPPGTVNNEQFF.

The chain uses TRBV20-1 and TRBJ2-7; the D call from TCRdb, TRBD1, cannot be confirmed without DNA. The CDR3 loop spans 14 amino acids. The V gene's germline CDR1 is DFQATT and CDR2 SNEGSKA (reference sequence). CDR3 region: CSARAPAGIYEQYF.

The V and J genes are TRBV12-3 or TRBV12-4 and TRBJ1-5; TCRdb's D gene call, TRBD1, goes unchecked for lack of DNA. The length of the CDR3 is 13 residues. CDR3: CASREGVGQPQHF.

The chain is built from TRBV5-1 and TRBJ1-1. Per the germline V gene, CDR1 is SGHRS and CDR2 is YFSETQ. The CDR3 loop spans 16 amino acids. The CDR3 protein is CASSLIGGSGGTEAFF. Supplemented by reference TRBV5-1 and TRBJ1-1, the full variable domain reads KAGVTQTPRYLIKTRGQQVTLSCSPISGHRSVSWYQQTPGQGLQFLFEYFSETQRNKGNFPGRFSGRQFSNSRSEMNVSTLELGDSALYLCASSLIGGSGGTEAFFGQGTRLTVV.

The genes are TRBV11-3 and TRBJ1-1; TCRdb calls TRBD1, which cannot be checked without DNA. The CDR3 consists of 14 residues. Germline V gene sequence: CDR1 SGHNT, CDR2 YENEEA. CDR3 residues: CASSLEGENTEAFF. Using reference TRBV11-3 and TRBJ1-1 for the parts outside the CDR3, the full variable domain is EAGVVQSPRYKIIEKKQPVAFWCNPISGHNTLYWYLQNLGQGPELLIRYENEEAVDDSQLPKDRFSAERLKGVDSTLKIQPAELGDSAVYLCASSLEGENTEAFFGQGTRLTVV.

The rearrangement links TRBV5-1 to TRBJ2-3; with no DNA, the TCRdb D assignment of TRBD1 cannot be verified. The CDR3 is 16 residues long. CDR1 and CDR2 from the germline V gene are SGHRS and YFSETQ. This CDR3 is CASSLPGQLPPDTQYF.

The rearrangement uses TRBV3-1 and TRBJ2-1; no DNA is available, so the TRBD2 call from TCRdb remains unchecked. The CDR3 runs to 22 residues. CDR1 is LGHDT and CDR2 is YNNKEL in the germline V gene (reference sequence). The CDR3 reads CASSNWNSVGTSGKGSYNEQFF.

This chain uses TRBV20-1 with TRBJ2-7; TCRdb names TRBD2, which stays unverified in the absence of DNA. This CDR3 has 13 amino acids. CDR1 and CDR2 (germline): DFQATT, SNEGSKA (reference sequence). Here the CDR3 reads CSARVAGYYEQYF.

V usage is TRBV20-1 and J usage is TRBJ2-1. The germline V gene has CDR1 DFQATT and CDR2 SNEGSKA (reference sequence). This CDR3 is 13 amino acids long. The CDR3 region is CSARDRLPLEQFF.

The chain links TRBV4-2 to TRBJ2-7. The CDR3 covers 16 residues. In germline, CDR1 is LGHNA, CDR2 YNFKEQ. This CDR3 reads CASSQAAAGGSYEQYF.

The chain combines TRBV14 with TRBJ2-1; without DNA, the TCRdb call of TRBD2 cannot be checked. This CDR3 comprises 17 residues. Germline CDR1 SGHDN, CDR2 FVKESK. Here the CDR3 reads CASSQGLRGSLRNEQFF.

The chain uses TRBV29-1 and TRBJ2-7; with no DNA, the TCRdb D assignment of TRBD2 cannot be verified. The CDR3 totals 12 residues. The germline gives CDR1 SQVTM, CDR2 ANQGSEA. Here the CDR3 reads CSVESGPDEQYF.

The chain combines TRBV20-1 with TRBJ1-2. CDR1 is DFQATT, CDR2 SNEGSKA, per germline (reference sequence). The CDR3 covers 12 residues. CDR3 protein: CSARLETYGYTF.

The rearrangement links TRBV6-4 to TRBJ2-5; TCRdb gives TRBD2 as the D gene, but with no DNA this cannot be confirmed. Germline V CDR1 and CDR2: MRHNA, SNTAGT. CDR3 length: 15 amino acids. CDR3 loop: CASSREAVSRETQYF.

The V call is TRBV20-1, the J call TRBJ2-3; TCRdb lists TRBD1, though no DNA is available to test this call. This CDR3 spans 17 amino acids. CDR1 and CDR2 from the germline V gene are DFQATT and SNEGSKA (reference sequence). This chain's CDR3 is CSADDMDRRSSTDTQYF.

This chain uses TRBV7-9 with TRBJ1-6. CDR3 length equals 13 residues. Germline CDR1 reads SEHNR; CDR2 reads FQNEAQ (reference sequence). The CDR3 protein is CASRQDNPSPLHF.

The chain uses TRBV4-2 and TRBJ1-1; the D call of TRBD1 rests on TCRdb alone, since no DNA is present to check it. The germline gives CDR1 LGHNA, CDR2 YNFKEQ. The CDR3 loop spans 14 amino acids. This CDR3 reads CASSQGPQGTEAFF.

The chain carries TRBV6-5 and TRBJ2-2; the TCRdb call, TRBD2, lacks DNA for checking. Germline values: CDR1 MNHEY, CDR2 SVGAGI. The CDR3 is made up of 16 amino acids. CDR3 in amino acids: CASTPQGGTVTGELFF.